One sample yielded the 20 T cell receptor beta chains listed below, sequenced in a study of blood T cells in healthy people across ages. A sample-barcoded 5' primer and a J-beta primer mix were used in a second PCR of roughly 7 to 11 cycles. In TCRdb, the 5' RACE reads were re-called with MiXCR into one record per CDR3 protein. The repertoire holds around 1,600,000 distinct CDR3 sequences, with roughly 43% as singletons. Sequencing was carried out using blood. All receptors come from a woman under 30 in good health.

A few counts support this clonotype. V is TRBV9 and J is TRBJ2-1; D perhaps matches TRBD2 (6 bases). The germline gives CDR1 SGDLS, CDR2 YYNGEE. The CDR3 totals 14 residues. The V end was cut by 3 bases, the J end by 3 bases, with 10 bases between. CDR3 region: CASSAGLHYNEQFF. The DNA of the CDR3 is TGTGCCAGCAGCGCGGGACTCCACTACAATGAGCAGTTCTTC.

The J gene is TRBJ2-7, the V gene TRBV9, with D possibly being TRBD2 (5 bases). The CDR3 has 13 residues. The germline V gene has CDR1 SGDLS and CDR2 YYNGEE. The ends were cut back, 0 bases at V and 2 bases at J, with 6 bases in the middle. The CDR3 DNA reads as TGTGCCAGCAGCGTAGAGGGAGCCTACGAGCAGTACTTC. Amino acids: CASSVEGAYEQYF. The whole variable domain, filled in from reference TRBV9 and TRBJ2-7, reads DSGVTQTPKHLITATGQRVTLRCSPRSGDLSVYWYQQSLDQGLQFLIQYYNGEERAKGNILERFSAQQFPDLHSELNLSSLELGDSALYFCASSVEGAYEQYFGPGTRLTVT.

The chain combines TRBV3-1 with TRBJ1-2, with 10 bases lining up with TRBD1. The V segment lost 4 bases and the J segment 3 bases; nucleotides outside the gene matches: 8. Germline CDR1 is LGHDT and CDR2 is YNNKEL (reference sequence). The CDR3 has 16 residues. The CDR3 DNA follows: TGTGCCAGCAGCCTAGTTTCCGGGACAGGGGACTATGGCTACACCTTC. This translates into CASSLVSGTGDYGYTF.

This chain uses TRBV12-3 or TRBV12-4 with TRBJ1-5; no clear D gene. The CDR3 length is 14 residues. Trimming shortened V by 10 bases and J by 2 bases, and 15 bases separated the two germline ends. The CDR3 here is CATRINGGNQPQHF. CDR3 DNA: TGTGCCACCAGGATTAATGGGGGCAATCAGCCCCAGCATTTT.

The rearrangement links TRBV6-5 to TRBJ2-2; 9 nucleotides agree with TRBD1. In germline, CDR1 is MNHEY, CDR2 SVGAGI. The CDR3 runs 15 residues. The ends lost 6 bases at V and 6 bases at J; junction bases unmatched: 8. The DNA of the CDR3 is TGTGCCAGCAGACGCCGGGACAGGGCCTCCGGGGAGCTGTTTTTT. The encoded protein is CASRRRDRASGELFF.

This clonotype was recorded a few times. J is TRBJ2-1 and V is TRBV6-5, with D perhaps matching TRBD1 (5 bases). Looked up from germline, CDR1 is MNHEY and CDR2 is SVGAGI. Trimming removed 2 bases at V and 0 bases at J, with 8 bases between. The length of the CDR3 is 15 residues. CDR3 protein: CASSYGQGSYNEQFF. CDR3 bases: TGTGCCAGCAGTTACGGGCAGGGCTCCTACAATGAGCAGTTCTTC.

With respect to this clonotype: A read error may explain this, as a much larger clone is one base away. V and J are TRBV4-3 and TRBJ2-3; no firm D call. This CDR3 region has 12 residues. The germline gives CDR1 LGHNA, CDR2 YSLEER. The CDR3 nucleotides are TGCGCCTGCAGCCAGTGGGGAGATACGCAGTATTTT. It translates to CACSQWGDTQYF.

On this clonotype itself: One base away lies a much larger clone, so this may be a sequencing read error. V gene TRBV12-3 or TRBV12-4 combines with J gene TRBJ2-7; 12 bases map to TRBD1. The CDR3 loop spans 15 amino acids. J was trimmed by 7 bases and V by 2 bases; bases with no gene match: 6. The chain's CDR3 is CASSLMGQGANEQYF. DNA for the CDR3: TGTGCCAGCAGTTTAATGGGACAGGGGGCAAATGAGCAGTACTTC.

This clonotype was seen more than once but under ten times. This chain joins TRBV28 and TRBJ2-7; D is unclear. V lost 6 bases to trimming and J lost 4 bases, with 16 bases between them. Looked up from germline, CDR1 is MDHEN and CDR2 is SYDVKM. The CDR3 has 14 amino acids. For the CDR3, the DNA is TGTGCCAGCAGCCGACGGAGAAGAAGGTACGAGCAGTACTTC. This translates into CASSRRRRRYEQYF.

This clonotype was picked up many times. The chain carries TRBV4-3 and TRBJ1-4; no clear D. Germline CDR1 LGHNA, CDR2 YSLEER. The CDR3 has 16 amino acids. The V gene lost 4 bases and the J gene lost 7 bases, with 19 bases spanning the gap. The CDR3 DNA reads TGCGCCAGCAGCCCAGACCTCTGGGCTGTGGGTGAAAAACTGTTTTTT. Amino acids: CASSPDLWAVGEKLFF.

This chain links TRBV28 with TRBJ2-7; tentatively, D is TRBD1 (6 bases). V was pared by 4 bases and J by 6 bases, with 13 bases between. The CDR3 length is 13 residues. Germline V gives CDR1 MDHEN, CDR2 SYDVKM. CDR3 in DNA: TGTGCCAGCAGTTGGACAGCCCCCTCCGAGCAGTACTTC. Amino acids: CASSWTAPSEQYF. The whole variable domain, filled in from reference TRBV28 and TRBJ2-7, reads DVKVTQSSRYLVKRTGEKVFLECVQDMDHENMFWYRQDPGLGLRLIYFSYDVKMKEKGDIPEGYSVSREKKERFSLILESASTNQTSMYLCASSWTAPSEQYFGPGTRLTVT.

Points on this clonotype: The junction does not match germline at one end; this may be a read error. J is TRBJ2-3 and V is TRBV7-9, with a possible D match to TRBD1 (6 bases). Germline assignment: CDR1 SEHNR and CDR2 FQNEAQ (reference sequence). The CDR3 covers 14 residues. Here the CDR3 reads CASSFGQSTDTRYF. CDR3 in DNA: TGTGCCAGCAGCTTCGGACAGAGCACAGATACGCGGTATTTT. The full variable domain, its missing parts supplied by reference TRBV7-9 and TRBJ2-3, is DTGVSQNPRHKITKRGQNVTFRCDPISEHNRLYWYRQTLGQGPEFLTYFQNEAQLEKSRLLSDRFSAERPKGSFSTLEIQRTEQGDSAMYLCASSFGQSTDTRYFGPGTRLTVL.

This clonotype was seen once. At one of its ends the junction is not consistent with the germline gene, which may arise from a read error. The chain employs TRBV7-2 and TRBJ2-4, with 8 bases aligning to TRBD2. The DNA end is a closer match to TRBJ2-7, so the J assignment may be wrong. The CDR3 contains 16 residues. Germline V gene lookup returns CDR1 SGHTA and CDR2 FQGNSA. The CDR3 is CAGSLDFRSGGYEQYF. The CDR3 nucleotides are TGTGCCGGCAGCTTAGACTTTAGGAGCGGGGGCTACGAGCAGTACTTC.

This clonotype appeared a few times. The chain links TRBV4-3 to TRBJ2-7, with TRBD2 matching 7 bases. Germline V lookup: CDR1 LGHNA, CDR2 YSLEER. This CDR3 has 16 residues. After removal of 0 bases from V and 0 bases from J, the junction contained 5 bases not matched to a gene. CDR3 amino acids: CASSQDLRGSSYEQYF. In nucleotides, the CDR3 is TGCGCCAGCAGCCAAGATCTGCGCGGGAGCTCCTACGAGCAGTACTTC.

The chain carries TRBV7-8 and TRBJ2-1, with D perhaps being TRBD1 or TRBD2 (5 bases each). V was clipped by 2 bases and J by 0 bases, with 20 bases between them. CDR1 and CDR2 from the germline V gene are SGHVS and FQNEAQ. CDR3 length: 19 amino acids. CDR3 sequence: CASSLREYRGRGSYNEQFF. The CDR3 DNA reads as TGTGCCAGCAGCTTAAGGGAGTATAGGGGTCGGGGCTCCTACAATGAGCAGTTCTTC.

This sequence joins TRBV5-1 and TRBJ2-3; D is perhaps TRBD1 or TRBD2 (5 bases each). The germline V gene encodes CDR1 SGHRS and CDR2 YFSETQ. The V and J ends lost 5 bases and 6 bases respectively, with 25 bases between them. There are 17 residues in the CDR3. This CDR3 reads CASSKKLGDQNTDTQYF. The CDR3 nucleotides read TGCGCCAGCAGTAAGAAGTTGGGGGACCAGAACACGGATACGCAGTATTTT.

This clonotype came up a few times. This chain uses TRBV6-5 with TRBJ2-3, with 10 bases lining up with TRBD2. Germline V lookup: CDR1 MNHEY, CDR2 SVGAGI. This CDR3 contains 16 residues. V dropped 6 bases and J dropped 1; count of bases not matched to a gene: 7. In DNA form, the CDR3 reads TGTGCCAGCAGGAAAGGACTAGCGGTCGGCACAGATACGCAGTATTTT. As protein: CASRKGLAVGTDTQYF.

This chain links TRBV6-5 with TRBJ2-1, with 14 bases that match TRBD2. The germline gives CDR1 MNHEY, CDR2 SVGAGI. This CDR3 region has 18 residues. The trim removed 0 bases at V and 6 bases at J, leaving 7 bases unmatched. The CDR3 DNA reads TGTGCCAGCAGTTACTCAGGACTAGCGGGAGGACGTAGCAATGAGCAGTTCTTC. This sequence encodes CASSYSGLAGGRSNEQFF.

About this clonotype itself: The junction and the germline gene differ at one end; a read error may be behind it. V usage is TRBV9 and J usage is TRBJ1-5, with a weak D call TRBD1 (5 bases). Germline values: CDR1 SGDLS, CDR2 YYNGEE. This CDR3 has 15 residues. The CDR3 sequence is CASSADGQRNRPQHF. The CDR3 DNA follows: TGTGCCAGCAGCGCGGACGGACAACGCAATCGGCCCCAGCATTTT.

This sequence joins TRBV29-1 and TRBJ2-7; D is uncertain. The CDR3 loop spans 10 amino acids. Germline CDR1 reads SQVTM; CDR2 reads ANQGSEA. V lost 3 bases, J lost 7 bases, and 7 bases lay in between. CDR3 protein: CSVEANEQYF. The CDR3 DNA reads TGCAGCGTTGAGGCGAATGAGCAGTACTTC.